This T cell receptor (beta chain) was identified during a study of cytomegalovirus exposure and HLA in healthy donors. Regarding the study as a whole: Across all donors, roughly uniform sequencing depth was an assumption of the presence/absence analyses. In a later analysis, V- and J-gene trimming of beta chains associated with a DCLRE1C missense variant, replicated independently. Earlier findings revealed that most TCR beta V segments proved productive either about 87% or about 30% of the time.

The CDR3 contains 18 residues. The junction had 12 bases not matched to a gene; V was cut back by 2 bases and J by 2 bases. Germline V gene sequence: CDR1 SGHRS, CDR2 YFSETQ. As regards this clone: What it binds is unknown.

PCR involved 60 Vbeta and 13 Jbeta primers. The repertoire was sequenced with immunoSEQ multiplex PCR; TCRdb's copy has only in-frame clones and lacks some. Among around 200,000 clones, 70% to 85% were seen once, and the ten largest hold approximately 1.2%. Each donor was healthy, and each was a bone marrow donor. The clonotype was recovered from a girl aged 2-15 years in good health and CMV-seropositive. V and J are TRBV5-1 and TRBJ1-1, with 10 bases matching TRBD1. The sequencing input was PBMCs. The CDR3 here is CASSFPPGTGVLNTEAFF. The CDR3, as DNA: TGCGCCAGCAGCTTCCCCCCCGGGACAGGGGTTTTAAACACTGAAGCTTTCTTT.